A single sample is the source of the 15 T cell receptor beta chains below, sequenced in a study of T-cell reconstitution after alpha-beta-depleted transplantation in children. Preparation of the TCRbeta library was carried out with unique molecular identifiers. TCRdb re-called the PCR reads through MiXCR, storing one row per CDR3 protein. Here the sample spans over 150,000 distinct CDR3 sequences, 5% to 6.5% being singletons. The input for sequencing was PBMCs, taken before TCRalphabeta/CD19-depleted stem cell transplant. The receptors derive from a girl under three years old with combined immunodeficiency, due to receive a stem cell transplant.

This clonotype has at least ten counts. The gene calls are TRBV12-3 or TRBV12-4 and TRBJ2-7, with D hard to call. This CDR3 comprises 13 residues. V lost 5 bases, J lost 3 bases, and 11 bases lay in between. DNA for the CDR3: TGTGCCAGCAGTCCCGTGATGGGCTACGAGCAGTACTTC. This codes for CASSPVMGYEQYF.

This clonotype was recorded at least ten times. The CDR3 DNA is TGTGCCAGCAGCCTCGCGGGGGGCACAGATACGCAGTATTTT. This translates into CASSLAGGTDTQYF. The rearrangement uses TRBV12-3 or TRBV12-4 and TRBJ2-3, with 7 bases lining up with TRBD2. The CDR3 totals 14 residues. J lost 1 base, V lost 6 bases, and 4 bases had no gene match.

This clonotype was seen at least ten times. This chain uses TRBV5-1 with TRBJ2-5; the D is unclear. V was clipped by 4 bases and J by 1 base, with 2 bases between them. The CDR3 runs 11 residues. Germline values: CDR1 SGHRS, CDR2 YFSETQ. In nucleotides, the CDR3 is TGCGCCAGCAGCGGCCAAGAGACCCAGTACTTC. This sequence encodes CASSGQETQYF.

This clonotype was seen ten or more times. The J gene is TRBJ2-1, the V gene TRBV7-2; 12 nucleotides line up with TRBD2. Germline V gene sequence: CDR1 SGHTA, CDR2 FQGNSA. The J segment lost 6 bases and the V segment lost 5 bases, leaving 5 bases of the junction unmatched. The CDR3 has 15 amino acids. The CDR3 is CASSLRTSGINEQFF. The CDR3 DNA follows: TGTGCCAGCAGCCTCCGGACTAGCGGGATCAATGAGCAGTTCTTC.

The table lists this clonotype with many counts. The chain combines TRBV7-6 with TRBJ2-7; 7 nucleotides match TRBD2. Germline values: CDR1 SGHVS, CDR2 FNYEAQ. Unmatched junction bases numbered 13, after V lost 3 bases and J lost 5 bases. This CDR3 has 16 amino acids. CDR3: CASSFAGDLQGDEQYF. In DNA, the CDR3 is TGTGCCAGCAGCTTCGCGGGGGACCTACAAGGGGACGAGCAGTACTTC.

The chain combines TRBV7-2 with TRBJ2-5, with D tentatively TRBD2 (6 bases). The germline V and J ends were trimmed by 5 bases and 2 bases, with 15 bases remaining between them. This CDR3 is 15 amino acids long. The germline V gene has CDR1 SGHTA and CDR2 FQGNSA. The CDR3 reads CASSHAGLEQETQYF. CDR3 coding DNA: TGTGCCAGCAGCCATGCGGGACTCGAACAAGAGACCCAGTACTTC.

This clonotype has ten or more counts. The chain recombines TRBV29-1 with TRBJ2-1; D may be TRBD2 (5 bases). V gave up 2 bases and J gave up 4 bases, with 12 bases separating them. The CDR3 length is 14 residues. Germline CDR1 reads SQVTM; CDR2 reads ANQGSEA. The CDR3: CSVEIWGEYNEQFF. CDR3 DNA sequence: TGCAGCGTTGAAATTTGGGGAGAGTACAATGAGCAGTTCTTC.

The table lists this clonotype with many counts. V is TRBV29-1 and J is TRBJ1-2; D possibly corresponds to TRBD1 (6 bases). This CDR3 has 12 residues. The V end was cut by 7 bases, the J end by 7 bases, with 16 bases between. The germline V gene has CDR1 SQVTM and CDR2 ANQGSEA. DNA of the CDR3: TGCAGCGGACTCGAGGGGGGCCTTGGCTACACCTTC. Protein sequence: CSGLEGGLGYTF.

The sample holds many counts of this clonotype. This chain links TRBV9 with TRBJ2-1; D uncertain. CDR1 SGDLS and CDR2 YYNGEE come from the germline V gene. The CDR3 loop spans 15 amino acids. V was cut by 0 bases and J by 5 bases, with 12 bases left in between. The CDR3 loop reads CASSVAKARNNEQFF. The DNA of the CDR3 is TGTGCCAGCAGCGTAGCTAAAGCGAGGAACAATGAGCAGTTCTTC.

The chain combines TRBV20-1 with TRBJ2-1; 7 bases agree with TRBD2. The length of the CDR3 is 16 residues. In germline, CDR1 is DFQATT, CDR2 SNEGSKA (reference sequence). CDR3 coding DNA: TGCTGCGCCAGAGGCCTAGCGGAAAACTCCTACAATGAGCAGTTCTTC. It encodes CCARGLAENSYNEQFF.

J is TRBJ2-7 and V is TRBV4-3; D gene unclear. The CDR3 is made up of 13 amino acids. Trimming removed 1 base from V and 1 base from J, with 5 bases in between. Germline V gene data show CDR1 as LGHNA and CDR2 as YSLEER. CDR3 nucleotide sequence: TGCGCCAGCAGCCAAGCTGGGTCCTACGAGCAGTACTTC. It specifies CASSQAGSYEQYF.

This clonotype was detected many times. The chain links TRBV29-1 to TRBJ1-1, with D possibly being TRBD1 (6 bases). The V end was cut by 6 bases, the J end by 5 bases, with 19 bases between. CDR1 is SQVTM and CDR2 is ANQGSEA in the germline V gene. The CDR3 has 14 residues. Here the CDR3 DNA reads TGCAGCGTCGCCTCCACAGGGATTGGAACTGAAGCTTTCTTT. Protein sequence: CSVASTGIGTEAFF.

This clonotype was observed many times. This chain links TRBV4-3 with TRBJ1-2, with D unresolved. The CDR3 contains 17 residues. Germline V gene sequence: CDR1 LGHNA, CDR2 YSLEER. The V gene lost 0 bases and the J gene lost 3 bases, with 17 bases spanning the gap. The CDR3 spells CASSQDVQRMLHYGYTF. For the CDR3, the DNA is TGCGCCAGCAGCCAAGATGTCCAGCGAATGTTACACTATGGCTACACCTTC.

This clonotype appeared many times. The gene calls are TRBV7-2 and TRBJ2-1; D is perhaps TRBD2 (5 bases). Trimming shortened V by 6 bases and J by 9 bases, and 9 bases separated the two germline ends. The CDR3 is 11 amino acids. Germline loops: CDR1 SGHTA, CDR2 FQGNSA. Here the CDR3 DNA reads TGTGCCAGCAGTAGGGAGATTGAGCAGTTCTTC. Its protein is CASSREIEQFF.

The chain uses TRBV7-8 and TRBJ2-4, with D maybe TRBD1 (5 bases). Germline CDR1 reads SGHVS; CDR2 reads FQNEAQ. The CDR3 consists of 13 residues. Trimming shortened V by 5 bases and J by 5 bases, and 10 bases separated the two germline ends. CDR3 nucleotides: TGTGCCAGCAGCCCAGGGAACGAAAACATTCAGTACTTC. It translates to CASSPGNENIQYF.